Shown below are 27 T cell receptor beta chains from a single sample sequenced in a study of CD8 T cells in Susac syndrome. Reverse transcription of roughly 0.5 to 1 ug RNA used random hexamers. TCRdb independently ran MiXCR on the immunoSEQ multiplex PCR reads; one entry per CDR3 protein. The table lists approximately 100,000 distinct CDR3 sequences, 85% to 95% of them singletons. The material sequenced was CD8+ T cells from PBMCs. The receptor source for this set is a human donor in good health.

CDR3 residues: CASSPSDEWEQFF. The CDR3 DNA sequence: TGTGCCAGCTCACCATCCGATGAGTGGGAGCAGTTCTTC. The J gene is TRBJ2-1, the V gene TRBV18; D not certain. The CDR3 extends over 13 amino acids. The V gene lost 2 bases and the J gene lost 10 bases, with 12 bases spanning the gap. The germline CDR1 and CDR2 sequences are KGHSH and LQKENI.

The chain employs TRBV2 and TRBJ2-7; 7 bases align to TRBD1. Germline assignment: CDR1 SNHLY and CDR2 FYNNEI. The CDR3 spans 16 residues. Germline trimming cut 4 bases from V and 8 bases from J; bases unmatched to any gene: 17. CDR3 DNA sequence: TGTGCCAGCAGTGGGTCCTCCAGGGGGTATAAGGTTCAGCAGTACTTC. Translating gives CASSGSSRGYKVQQYF.

The chain employs TRBV13 and TRBJ2-7; D is uncertain. Trimming removed 0 bases from V and 5 bases from J, with 5 bases in between. The germline gives CDR1 PRHDT, CDR2 FYEKMQ (reference sequence). The CDR3 covers 12 residues. For the CDR3, the DNA is TGTGCCAGCAGCTTAGGCCTCCACGAGCAGTACTTC. It is translated as CASSLGLHEQYF.

The CDR3, as DNA: TGTGCCAGCAGCCTGCAGGGGGGAGGCACTGAAGCTTTCTTT. This encodes CASSLQGGGTEAFF. This chain uses TRBV7-9 with TRBJ1-1; TRBD1 aligns across 7 bases. CDR1 is SEHNR and CDR2 is FQNEAQ in the germline V gene (reference sequence). Trimming took 5 bases from V and 4 from J; bases not matched to a gene: 7. The CDR3 loop spans 14 amino acids.

The CDR3, as DNA: TGTGCCAGCAGTTACCCAGGGACGAGGACCGACGAGCAGTACTTC. It is translated as CASSYPGTRTDEQYF. This chain connects TRBV6-5 to TRBJ2-7; the D call may be TRBD1 or TRBD2 (5 bases each). CDR3 length: 15 amino acids. Trimming removed 2 bases at V and 5 bases at J, with 16 bases between. Germline V gene data show CDR1 as MNHEY and CDR2 as SVGAGI.

V usage is TRBV6-5 and J usage is TRBJ2-7; D possibly corresponds to TRBD1 (5 bases). The CDR3 spans 13 residues. Trimming cost V 4 bases and J 2 bases, with 9 bases left between them. The germline CDR1 and CDR2 sequences are MNHEY and SVGAGI. The CDR3 nucleotides are TGTGCCAGCAGTTTAGACAGAACCTACGAGCAGTACTTC. This gives the protein CASSLDRTYEQYF.

CDR3 sequence (DNA): TGTGCCAGCAGCTATTTCTCGGGGATCGCGAACTATGGCTACACCTTC. As protein: CASSYFSGIANYGYTF. V usage is TRBV7-2 and J usage is TRBJ1-2; no clear D gene. The CDR3 has 16 residues. V shed 4 bases and J shed 2 bases, with 17 bases lying between them. CDR1 is SGHTA and CDR2 is FQGNSA in the germline V gene.

The J gene is TRBJ2-6, the V gene TRBV5-6; D remains ambiguous. The CDR3 length is 20 residues. Trimming pared 0 bases from V and 4 bases from J, leaving 23 bases between. Germline lookup yields CDR1 SGHDT and CDR2 YYEEEE. CDR3 protein: CASSLDDRRLRSVGANVLTF. The CDR3 bases are TGTGCCAGCAGCTTGGATGACCGGCGGTTAAGATCTGTAGGGGCCAACGTCCTGACTTTC. The complete variable domain, with remaining parts taken from reference TRBV5-6 and TRBJ2-6, reads DAGVTQSPTHLIKTRGQQVTLRCSPKSGHDTVSWYQQALGQGPQFIFQYYEEEERQRGNFPDRFSGHQFPNYSSELNVNALLLGDSALYLCASSLDDRRLRSVGANVLTFGAGSRLTVL.

The V gene is TRBV4-3, the J gene TRBJ1-2, with TRBD1 matching over 7 bases. The trim removed 1 base at V and 4 bases at J, leaving 15 bases unmatched. The CDR3 covers 18 residues. Germline V gene lookup returns CDR1 LGHNA and CDR2 YSLEER. The CDR3 protein is CASSQVPVTGASGYGYTF. CDR3 bases: TGCGCCAGCAGCCAAGTACCAGTAACAGGGGCATCTGGCTATGGCTACACCTTC.

This clonotype was seen a handful of times. This sequence joins TRBV5-5 and TRBJ1-1; no clear D. Trimming stripped 5 bases from V and 2 bases from J, with 10 bases between. The CDR3 loop spans 13 amino acids. CDR1 and CDR2 (germline): SGHKS, YYEKEE (reference sequence). CDR3 DNA sequence: TGTGCCAGCAGTCTTGACCTAAACACTGAAGCTTTCTTT. Protein: CASSLDLNTEAFF.

This chain connects TRBV30 to TRBJ1-5; D gene uncertain. Germline-derived CDR1 and CDR2 are GTSNPN and SVGIG (reference sequence). The ends were cut back, 2 bases at V and 2 bases at J, with 13 bases in the middle. The CDR3 runs 15 residues. Here the CDR3 reads CAWSTQSGGNQPQHF. The DNA for the CDR3 is TGTGCCTGGAGTACCCAATCTGGGGGCAATCAGCCCCAGCATTTT. The full variable domain, rest sourced from reference TRBV30 and TRBJ1-5, is SQTIHQWPATLVQPVGSPLSLECTVEGTSNPNLYWYRQAAGRGLQLLFYSVGIGQISSEVPQNLSASRPQDRQFILSSKKLLLSDSGFYLCAWSTQSGGNQPQHFGDGTRLSIL.

The chain is built from TRBV19 and TRBJ2-7; no clear D gene. This CDR3 comprises 13 residues. Germline CDR1 LNHDA, CDR2 SQIVND (reference sequence). The V end was cut by 1 base, the J end by 3 bases, with 7 bases between. The CDR3 bases are TGTGCCAGTAGTATAGGCGAGAGCTACGAGCAGTACTTC. This gives the protein CASSIGESYEQYF.

This chain connects TRBV4-2 to TRBJ2-7; 9 nucleotides line up with TRBD1. The germline V gene has CDR1 LGHNA and CDR2 YNFKEQ. V shed 3 bases and J 0 bases; nucleotides not matched to a gene: 3. The CDR3 is 15 residues long. CDR3 amino acids: CASSQTGGSSYEQYF. The CDR3, as DNA: TGTGCCAGCAGCCAGACAGGGGGAAGCTCCTACGAGCAGTACTTC.

The chain recombines TRBV5-6 with TRBJ1-5; 10 bases line up with TRBD1. Per the germline V gene, CDR1 is SGHDT and CDR2 is YYEEEE. V lost 4 bases to trimming and J lost 6 bases; unmatched junction nucleotides: 4. This CDR3 has 14 amino acids. CDR3 region: CASSRDRGRQPQHF. The CDR3 region has the DNA TGTGCCAGCAGCCGGGACAGGGGACGTCAGCCCCAGCATTTT. The full variable domain, with the rest looked up from reference TRBV5-6 and TRBJ1-5, is DAGVTQSPTHLIKTRGQQVTLRCSPKSGHDTVSWYQQALGQGPQFIFQYYEEEERQRGNFPDRFSGHQFPNYSSELNVNALLLGDSALYLCASSRDRGRQPQHFGDGTRLSIL.

This chain links TRBV7-2 with TRBJ2-4; D is perhaps TRBD1 or TRBD2 (5 bases each). The CDR3 has 15 residues. Germline V gives CDR1 SGHTA, CDR2 FQGNSA. V lost 2 bases to trimming and J lost 3 bases, with 11 bases between them. This CDR3 reads CASSLSGADKNIQYF. The CDR3, as DNA: TGTGCCAGCAGCTTATCCGGGGCCGACAAAAACATTCAGTACTTC.

The genes are TRBV5-1 and TRBJ2-7; D is undetermined. Germline CDR1 reads SGHRS; CDR2 reads YFSETQ. V lost 1 base to trimming and J lost 6 bases, with 17 bases between them. CDR3 size: 15 residues. The DNA of the CDR3 is TGCGCCAGCAGCTTGAGGACCGCATTGTCGCGCGAGCAGTACTTC. Its protein product is CASSLRTALSREQYF.

This clonotype is a singleton in its sample. The chain has TRBV20-1 and TRBJ1-5, with D hard to call. This CDR3 is built from 12 residues. Germline V gene sequence: CDR1 DFQATT, CDR2 SNEGSKA (reference sequence). The germline V and J ends were trimmed by 1 base and 5 bases, with 6 bases remaining between them. The CDR3 DNA reads as TGCAGTGCTAGAGGCTCGGATCAGCCCCAGCATTTT. As protein: CSARGSDQPQHF.

The rearrangement links TRBV4-3 to TRBJ1-4; 9 nucleotides match TRBD1. The germline CDR1 and CDR2 sequences are LGHNA and YSLEER. V was pared by 5 bases and J by 3 bases, with 4 bases of the junction left unmatched. This CDR3 is built from 15 residues. CDR3 in amino acids: CASSSGTGSNEKLFF. CDR3 bases: TGCGCCAGCAGCTCCGGGACAGGGTCTAATGAAAAACTGTTTTTT.

The rearrangement uses TRBV30 and TRBJ1-5; tentative D call: TRBD1 (6 bases). V lost 3 bases and J 4 bases, leaving 13 bases between the germline ends. The V gene's germline CDR1 is GTSNPN and CDR2 SVGIG (reference sequence). The CDR3 length is 14 residues. For the CDR3, the DNA is TGTGCCTGGAGCCGGACAGAGGGAAATCAGCCCCAGCATTTT. Translated: CAWSRTEGNQPQHF.

This clonotype was counted a single time. The V gene is TRBV29-1, the J gene TRBJ2-1; the match to TRBD2 covers 12 bases. The CDR3 extends over 18 amino acids. J lost 13 bases, V lost 3 bases, and 22 bases had no gene match. CDR1 and CDR2 (germline): SQVTM, ANQGSEA. The CDR3 nucleotides are TGCAGCGTTGACGAAATAGGGACGGGCGGACTAGCGGGAATTATCCAGTTCTTC. This encodes CSVDEIGTGGLAGIIQFF.

The chain couples TRBV6-5 to TRBJ1-1; D might be TRBD1 (6 bases). This CDR3 comprises 15 residues. The germline CDR1 and CDR2 sequences are MNHEY and SVGAGI. V was trimmed by 6 bases and J by 4 bases, leaving 18 bases between them. CDR3 region: CASSLTGIVGTEAFF. In DNA, the CDR3 is TGTGCCAGCAGCCTCACAGGGATCGTCGGCACTGAAGCTTTCTTT.

The rearrangement joins TRBV7-3 to TRBJ2-1; TRBD2 matches 8 bases. Germline CDR1 is SGHTA and CDR2 is FQGTGA. The CDR3 length is 15 residues. Germline trimming cut 5 bases from V and 3 bases from J; bases unmatched to any gene: 6. CDR3: CASSPGLAHYNEQFF. The CDR3 bases are TGTGCCAGCAGCCCCGGACTAGCCCACTACAATGAGCAGTTCTTC. The whole variable domain, remainder taken from reference TRBV7-3 and TRBJ2-1, is GAGVSQTPSNKVTEKGKYVELRCDPISGHTALYWYRQSLGQGPEFLIYFQGTGAADDSGLPNDRFFAVRPEGSVSTLKIQRTERGDSAVYLCASSPGLAHYNEQFFGPGTRLTVL.

The rearrangement uses TRBV10-3 and TRBJ1-2; D is unclear. The CDR3 loop spans 13 amino acids. The ends were cut back, 6 bases at V and 0 bases at J, with 8 bases in the middle. Germline V gene data show CDR1 as ENHRY and CDR2 as SYGVKD. CDR3 in amino acids: CAISATANYGYTF. The DNA of the CDR3 is TGTGCCATCAGCGCAACAGCTAACTATGGCTACACCTTC.

The chain carries TRBV20-1 and TRBJ1-3, with D unresolved. V gave up 7 bases and J gave up 1 base, with 8 bases separating them. The CDR3 has 12 amino acids. Germline V gene sequence: CDR1 DFQATT, CDR2 SNEGSKA (reference sequence). CDR3 region: CSVGGSGNTIYF. CDR3 sequence (DNA): TGCAGTGTCGGCGGGTCTGGAAACACCATATATTTT.

This chain connects TRBV7-9 to TRBJ1-2; the match to TRBD1 covers 7 bases. The CDR3 consists of 14 residues. Per germline, CDR1 SEHNR and CDR2 FQNEAQ (reference sequence). The ends lost 5 bases at V and 8 bases at J; junction bases unmatched: 11. CDR3 DNA sequence: TGTGCCAGCAGCGAGGGACAGCTGATCGGGGGCTACACCTTC. Amino acids: CASSEGQLIGGYTF.

This chain connects TRBV12-3 or TRBV12-4 to TRBJ2-4; D is uncertain. V dropped 6 bases and J dropped 8 bases, with 17 bases sitting between them. The CDR3 covers 14 residues. The CDR3 DNA follows: TGTGCCAGCAGGTCGGACCCCTCTAGGGACATTCAGTACTTC. It yields the protein CASRSDPSRDIQYF.

The genes are TRBV7-9 and TRBJ1-1; possibly TRBD1 for D (5 bases). Germline V gene data show CDR1 as SEHNR and CDR2 as FQNEAQ (reference sequence). This CDR3 is 16 amino acids long. Trimming removed 5 bases from V and 2 bases from J, with 18 bases in between. The DNA of the CDR3 is TGTGCCAGCAGCCCAGGGACCGTCGGGGATAACACTGAAGCTTTCTTT. Translation: CASSPGTVGDNTEAFF. Variable domain in full (rest from reference TRBV7-9 and TRBJ1-1): DTGVSQNPRHKITKRGQNVTFRCDPISEHNRLYWYRQTLGQGPEFLTYFQNEAQLEKSRLLSDRFSAERPKGSFSTLEIQRTEQGDSAMYLCASSPGTVGDNTEAFFGQGTRLTVV.